This T cell receptor (beta chain) originates from a study of T cells in Graves' hyperthyroidism and ophthalmopathy. With 4 bases clipped from V and 1 base from J, the junction kept 8 bases outside the gene matches. The CDR3 has 17 residues. Germline CDR1 is SGHTA and CDR2 is FQGNSA. Worth noting for this clonotype: Its specificity is not known.

Study-wide findings and caveats: By a 13 V-J model, ophthalmopathy was set apart from stable hyperthyroidism. For ophthalmopathy, model prediction preceded onset by a median 6.5 months.

Amplification of TCR beta CDR3 regions was performed using RNA transcripts as template. The primer set for the first-round RT-PCR of the TCR CDR3 was HTBI. Using its own MiXCR run on the multiplex PCR reads, TCRdb lists one record per CDR3 protein. Among some 720,000 distinct CDR3 sequences listed, roughly 15% were seen once. The TCR comes from a man aged 18 to 29 with Graves' hyperthyroidism. Source material: blood. The V gene is TRBV7-2, the J gene TRBJ2-3; 10 bases align to TRBD2. CDR3 sequence: CASSSSVLAGGTDTQYF. CDR3 in DNA: TGTGCCAGCAGCTCGTCAGTTCTAGCGGGGGGCACAGATACGCAGTATTTT.